This T cell receptor beta chain came from a study of T cell clusters in autoimmune cytopenias. TRB amplification used approximately 250 ng of peripheral blood genomic DNA. The CDR3 is 15 residues long. Germline V CDR1 and CDR2: DFQATT, SNEGSKA (reference sequence). Turning to this clonotype: Its antigen is currently unknown.

The study, taken as a whole, reports: The T cell clusters came from computational analysis alone and lack functional validation.

Multiplex touch-down PCR amplified TRB using TRB-A and TRB-B pools in one tube. TCRdb derives one entry per CDR3 protein from the multiplex PCR reads, leaving out DNA. The sample totals 3,500 to 4,500 distinct CDR3 sequences. These data are also associated with another study on T cell repertoires in aging, cancer and after chemotherapy.

Source material: peripheral blood. The chain recombines TRBV20-1 with TRBJ2-6; there is no DNA to check the TCRdb D call of TRBD1. This sequence was found in a human donor in good health. CDR3 sequence reads: CSASRDRAGANVLTF.